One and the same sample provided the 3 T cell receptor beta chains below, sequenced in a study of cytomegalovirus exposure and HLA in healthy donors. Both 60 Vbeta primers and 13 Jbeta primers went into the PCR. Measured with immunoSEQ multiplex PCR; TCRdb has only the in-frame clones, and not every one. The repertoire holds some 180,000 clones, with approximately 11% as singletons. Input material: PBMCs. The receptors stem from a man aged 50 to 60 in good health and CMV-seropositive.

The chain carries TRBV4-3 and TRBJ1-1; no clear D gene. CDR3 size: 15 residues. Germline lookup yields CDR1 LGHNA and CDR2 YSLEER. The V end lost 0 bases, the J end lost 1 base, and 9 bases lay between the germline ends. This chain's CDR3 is CASSQDTRENTEAFF. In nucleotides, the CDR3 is TGCGCCAGCAGCCAAGATACCCGGGAGAACACTGAAGCTTTCTTT.

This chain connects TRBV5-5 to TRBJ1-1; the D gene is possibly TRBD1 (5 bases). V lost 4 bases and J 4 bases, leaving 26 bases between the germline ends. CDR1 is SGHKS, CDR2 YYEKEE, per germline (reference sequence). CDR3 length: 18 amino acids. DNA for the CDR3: TGTGCCAGCAGCGTGGGGACGGTGTGGACGCGGGAAGTCACTGAAGCTTTCTTT. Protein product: CASSVGTVWTREVTEAFF. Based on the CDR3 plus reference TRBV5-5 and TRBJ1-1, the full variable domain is DAGVTQSPTHLIKTRGQQVTLRCSPISGHKSVSWYQQVLGQGPQFIFQYYEKEERGRGNFPDRFSARQFPNYSSELNVNALLLGDSALYLCASSVGTVWTREVTEAFFGQGTRLTVV.

Here the CDR3 DNA reads TGTGCCAGCAGCCAGGTCTTTAGCGGGGGGGGGCGCACAGATACGCAGTATTTT. Translation: CASSQVFSGGGRTDTQYF. The rearrangement links TRBV4-2 to TRBJ2-3; 11 bases fit TRBD2. J gave up 1 base and V 3 bases, and 9 bases lay outside the gene matches. This CDR3 spans 18 amino acids. Germline V gene sequence: CDR1 LGHNA, CDR2 YNFKEQ.